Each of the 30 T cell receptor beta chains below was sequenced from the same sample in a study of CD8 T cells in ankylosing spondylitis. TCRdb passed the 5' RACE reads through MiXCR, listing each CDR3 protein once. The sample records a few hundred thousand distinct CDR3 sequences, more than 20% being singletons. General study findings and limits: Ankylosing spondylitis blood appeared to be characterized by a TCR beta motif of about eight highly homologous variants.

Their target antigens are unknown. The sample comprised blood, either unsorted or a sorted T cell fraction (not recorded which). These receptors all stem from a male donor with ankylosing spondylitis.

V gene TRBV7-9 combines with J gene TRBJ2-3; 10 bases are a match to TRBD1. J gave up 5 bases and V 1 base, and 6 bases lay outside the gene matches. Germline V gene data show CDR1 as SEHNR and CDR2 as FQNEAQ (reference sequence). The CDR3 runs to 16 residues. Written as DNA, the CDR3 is TGTGCCAGCAGCTTAGTCGGGACAGGGGAGGGAGATACGCAGTATTTT. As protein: CASSLVGTGEGDTQYF.

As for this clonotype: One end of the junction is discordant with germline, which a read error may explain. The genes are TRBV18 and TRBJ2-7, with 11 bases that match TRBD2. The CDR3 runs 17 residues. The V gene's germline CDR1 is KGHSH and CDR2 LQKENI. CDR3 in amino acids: CASSQQLAGAISHEQYF. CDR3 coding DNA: TGTGCCAGCTCACAACAACTAGCGGGAGCAATCTCCCACGAGCAGTACTTC.

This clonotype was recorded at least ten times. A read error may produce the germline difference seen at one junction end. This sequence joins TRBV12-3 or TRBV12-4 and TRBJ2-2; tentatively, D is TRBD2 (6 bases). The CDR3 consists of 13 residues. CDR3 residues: CASSLAATGELFF. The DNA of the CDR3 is TGTGCCAGCAGCTTAGCGGCGACCGGGGAGCTGTTTTTT.

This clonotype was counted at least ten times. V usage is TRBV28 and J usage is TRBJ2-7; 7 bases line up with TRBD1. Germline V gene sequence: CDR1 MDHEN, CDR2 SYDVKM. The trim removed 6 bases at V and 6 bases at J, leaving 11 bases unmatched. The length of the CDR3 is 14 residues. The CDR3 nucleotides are TGTGCCAGCAGGACAGGGCAGAACAGGGGCGAGCAGTACTTC. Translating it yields CASRTGQNRGEQYF.

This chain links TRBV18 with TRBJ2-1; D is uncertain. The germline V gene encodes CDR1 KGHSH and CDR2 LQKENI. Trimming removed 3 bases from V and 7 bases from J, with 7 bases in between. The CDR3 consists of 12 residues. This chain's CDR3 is CASSPSRNEQFF. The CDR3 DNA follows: TGTGCCAGCTCACCTTCGCGGAATGAGCAGTTCTTC.

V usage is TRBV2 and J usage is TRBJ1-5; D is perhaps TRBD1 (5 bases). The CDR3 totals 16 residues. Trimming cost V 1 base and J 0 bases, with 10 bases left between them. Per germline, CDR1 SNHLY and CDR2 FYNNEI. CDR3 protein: CASSEEAGYSNQPQHF. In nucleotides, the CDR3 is TGTGCCAGCAGTGAAGAGGCAGGGTATAGCAATCAGCCCCAGCATTTT.

The CDR3 protein is CASSSVAGQYEQYF. As DNA, the CDR3 is TGTGCCAGCAGTTCAGTAGCGGGACAATACGAGCAGTACTTC. The chain links TRBV27 to TRBJ2-7, with 8 bases matching TRBD2. CDR3 length: 14 residues. Germline CDR1 reads MNHEY; CDR2 reads SMNVEV (reference sequence). With V trimmed by 4 bases and J by 4 bases, 6 bases remained unmatched.

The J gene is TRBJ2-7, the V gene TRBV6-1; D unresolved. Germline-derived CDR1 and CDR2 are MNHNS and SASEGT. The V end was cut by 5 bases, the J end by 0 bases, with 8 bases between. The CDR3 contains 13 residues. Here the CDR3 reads CASSRTPSYEQYF. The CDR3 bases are TGTGCCAGCAGTCGCACTCCCTCCTACGAGCAGTACTTC.

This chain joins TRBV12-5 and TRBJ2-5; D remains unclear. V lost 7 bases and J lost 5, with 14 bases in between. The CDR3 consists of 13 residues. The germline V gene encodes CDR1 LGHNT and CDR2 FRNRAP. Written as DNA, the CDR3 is TGTGCTAGTGCCGGAGCTCCTCCTGAGACCCAGTACTTC. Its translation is CASAGAPPETQYF. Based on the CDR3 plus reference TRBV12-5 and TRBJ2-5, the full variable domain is DARVTQTPRHKVTEMGQEVTMRCQPILGHNTVFWYRQTMMQGLELLAYFRNRAPLDDSGMPKDRFSAEMPDATLATLKIQPSEPRDSAVYFCASAGAPPETQYFGPGTRLLVL.

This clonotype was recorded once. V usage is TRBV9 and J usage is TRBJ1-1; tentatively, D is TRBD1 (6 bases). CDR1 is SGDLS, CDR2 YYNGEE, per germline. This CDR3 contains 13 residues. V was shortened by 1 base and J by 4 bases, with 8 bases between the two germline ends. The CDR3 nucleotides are TGTGCCAGCAGCGTATCACAGGGCACTGAAGCTTTCTTT. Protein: CASSVSQGTEAFF.

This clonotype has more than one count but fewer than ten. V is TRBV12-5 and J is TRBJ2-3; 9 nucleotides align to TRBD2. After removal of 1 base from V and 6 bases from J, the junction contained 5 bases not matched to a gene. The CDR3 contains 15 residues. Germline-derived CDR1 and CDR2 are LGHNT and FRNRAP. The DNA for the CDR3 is TGTGCTAGTGGTTTGGGGCTAGCGGGACCCGATACGCAGTATTTT. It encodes CASGLGLAGPDTQYF.

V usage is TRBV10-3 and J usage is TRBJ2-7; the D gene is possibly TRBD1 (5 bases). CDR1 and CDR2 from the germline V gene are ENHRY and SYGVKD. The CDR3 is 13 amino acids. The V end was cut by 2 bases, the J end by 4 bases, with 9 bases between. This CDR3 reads CAISEDRFYEQYF. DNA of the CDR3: TGTGCCATCAGTGAGGACAGATTTTACGAGCAGTACTTC.

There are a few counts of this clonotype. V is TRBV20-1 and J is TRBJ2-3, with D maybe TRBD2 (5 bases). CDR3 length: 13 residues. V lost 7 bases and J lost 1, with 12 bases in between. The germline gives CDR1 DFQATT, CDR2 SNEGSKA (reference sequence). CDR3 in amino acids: CSVGYGGTDTQYF. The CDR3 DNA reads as TGCAGTGTAGGGTACGGGGGCACAGATACGCAGTATTTT.

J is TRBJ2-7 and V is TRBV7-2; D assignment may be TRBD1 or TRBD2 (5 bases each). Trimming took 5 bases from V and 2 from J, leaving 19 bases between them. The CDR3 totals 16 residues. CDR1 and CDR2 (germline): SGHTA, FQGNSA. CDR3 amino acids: CASSPNPSGRAYEQYF. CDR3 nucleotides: TGTGCCAGCAGCCCTAACCCCTCGGGACGGGCCTACGAGCAGTACTTC.

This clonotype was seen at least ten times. The CDR3 spells CSVEDLLAGGVNEQFF. As DNA, the CDR3 is TGCAGCGTTGAAGATTTGCTAGCGGGAGGGGTCAATGAGCAGTTCTTC. The V call is TRBV29-1, the J call TRBJ2-1, with 12 bases aligning to TRBD2. Trimming at V came to 0 bases and at J to 6 bases, leaving 6 bases not matched to a gene. This CDR3 has 16 residues. Germline CDR1 reads SQVTM; CDR2 reads ANQGSEA.

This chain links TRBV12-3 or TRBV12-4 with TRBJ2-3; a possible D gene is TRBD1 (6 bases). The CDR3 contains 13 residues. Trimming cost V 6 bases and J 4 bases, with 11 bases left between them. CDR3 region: CASRRQVPDTQYF. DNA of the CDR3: TGTGCCAGCAGGCGACAGGTTCCAGATACGCAGTATTTT.

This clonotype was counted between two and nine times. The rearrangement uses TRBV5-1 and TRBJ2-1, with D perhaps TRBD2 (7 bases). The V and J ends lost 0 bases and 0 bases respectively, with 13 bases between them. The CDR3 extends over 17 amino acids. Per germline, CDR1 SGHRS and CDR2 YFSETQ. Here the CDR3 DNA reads TGCGCCAGCAGCTTGGAATGGGGGGGCAGCTCCTACAATGAGCAGTTCTTC. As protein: CASSLEWGGSSYNEQFF.

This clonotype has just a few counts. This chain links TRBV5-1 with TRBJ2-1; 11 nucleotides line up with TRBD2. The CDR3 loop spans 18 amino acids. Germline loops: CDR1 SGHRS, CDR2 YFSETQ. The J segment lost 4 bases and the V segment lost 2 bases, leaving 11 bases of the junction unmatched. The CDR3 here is CASSFPLRLAGFYNEQFF. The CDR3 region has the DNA TGCGCCAGCAGCTTCCCGTTAAGACTAGCGGGATTTTACAATGAGCAGTTCTTC.

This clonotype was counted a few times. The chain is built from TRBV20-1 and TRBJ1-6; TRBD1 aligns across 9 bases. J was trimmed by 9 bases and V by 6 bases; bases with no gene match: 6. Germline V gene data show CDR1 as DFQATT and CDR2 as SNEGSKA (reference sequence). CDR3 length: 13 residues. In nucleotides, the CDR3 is TGCAGTGCCTGGGACAGGGCCGCTTCACCCCTCCACTTT. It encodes CSAWDRAASPLHF.

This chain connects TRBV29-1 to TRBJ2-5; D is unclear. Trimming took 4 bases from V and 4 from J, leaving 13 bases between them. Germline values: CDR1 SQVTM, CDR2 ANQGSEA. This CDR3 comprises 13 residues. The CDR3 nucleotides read TGCAGCGTTGTCCCTACGACCCCAGAGACCCAGTACTTC. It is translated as CSVVPTTPETQYF.

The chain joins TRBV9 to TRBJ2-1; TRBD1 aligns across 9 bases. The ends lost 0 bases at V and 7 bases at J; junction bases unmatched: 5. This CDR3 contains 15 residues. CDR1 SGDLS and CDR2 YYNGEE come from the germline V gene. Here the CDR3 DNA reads TGTGCCAGCAGCGTAGATGGGACAGGGACAAATGAGCAGTTCTTC. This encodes CASSVDGTGTNEQFF.

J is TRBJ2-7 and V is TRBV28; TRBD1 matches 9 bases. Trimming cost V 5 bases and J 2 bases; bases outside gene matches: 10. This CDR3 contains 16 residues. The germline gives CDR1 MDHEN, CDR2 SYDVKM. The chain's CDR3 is CASSPPGDRETYEQYF. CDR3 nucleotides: TGTGCCAGCAGTCCCCCGGGGGACAGGGAGACCTACGAGCAGTACTTC.

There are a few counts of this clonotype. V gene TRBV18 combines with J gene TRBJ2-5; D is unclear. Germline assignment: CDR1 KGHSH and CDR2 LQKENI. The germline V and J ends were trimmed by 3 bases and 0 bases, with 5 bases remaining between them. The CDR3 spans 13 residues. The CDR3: CASSPGHQETQYF. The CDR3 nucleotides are TGTGCCAGCTCACCCGGACACCAAGAGACCCAGTACTTC.

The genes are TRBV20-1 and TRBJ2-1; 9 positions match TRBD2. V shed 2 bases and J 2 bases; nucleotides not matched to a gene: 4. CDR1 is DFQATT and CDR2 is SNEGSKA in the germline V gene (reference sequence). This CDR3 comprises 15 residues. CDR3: CSARRAGGPYNEQFF. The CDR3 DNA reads TGCAGTGCTAGAAGAGCGGGAGGCCCCTACAATGAGCAGTTCTTC.

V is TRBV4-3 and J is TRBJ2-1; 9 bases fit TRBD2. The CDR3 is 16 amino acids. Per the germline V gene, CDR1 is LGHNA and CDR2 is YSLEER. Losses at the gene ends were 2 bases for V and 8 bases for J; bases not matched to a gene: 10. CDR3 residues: CASSQRFAGGIDEQFF. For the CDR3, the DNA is TGCGCCAGCAGCCAAAGGTTCGCGGGAGGGATCGATGAGCAGTTCTTC.

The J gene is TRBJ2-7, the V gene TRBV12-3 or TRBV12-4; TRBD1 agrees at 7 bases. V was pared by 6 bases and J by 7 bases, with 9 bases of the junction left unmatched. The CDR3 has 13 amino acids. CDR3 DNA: TGTGCCAGCAGCTGGAACAGGGGCGGGGAGCAGTACTTC. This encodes CASSWNRGGEQYF.

This chain's CDR3 is CASRTGLLHF. The CDR3 bases are TGTGCCAGCAGGACTGGATTACTCCACTTT. The chain uses TRBV6-5 and TRBJ1-6; D is unclear. The CDR3 covers 10 residues. V lost 6 bases to trimming and J lost 16 bases, with 10 bases between them. Germline lookup yields CDR1 MNHEY and CDR2 SVGAGI.

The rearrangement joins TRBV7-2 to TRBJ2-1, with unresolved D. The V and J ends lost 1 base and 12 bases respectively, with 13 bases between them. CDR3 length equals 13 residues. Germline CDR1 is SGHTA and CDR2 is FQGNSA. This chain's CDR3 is CASSLEASRGQFF. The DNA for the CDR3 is TGTGCCAGCAGCTTAGAGGCTAGTCGAGGGCAGTTCTTC.

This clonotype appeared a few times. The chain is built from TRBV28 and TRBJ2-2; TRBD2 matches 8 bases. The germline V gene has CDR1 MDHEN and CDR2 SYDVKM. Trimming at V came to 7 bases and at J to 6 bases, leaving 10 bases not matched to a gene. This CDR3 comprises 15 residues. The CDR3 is CASIAAGVPAGELFF. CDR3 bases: TGTGCCAGCATCGCAGCGGGAGTCCCGGCCGGGGAGCTGTTTTTT.

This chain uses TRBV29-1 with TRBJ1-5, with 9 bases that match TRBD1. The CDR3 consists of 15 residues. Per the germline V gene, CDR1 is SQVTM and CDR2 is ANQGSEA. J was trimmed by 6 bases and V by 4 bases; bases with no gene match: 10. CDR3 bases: TGCAGCGTTGTTTTTACGGGACAGGGTTTTCAGCCCCAGCATTTT. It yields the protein CSVVFTGQGFQPQHF.